The source of this TCR beta chain is a study of immune evolution from preneoplasia to lung adenocarcinoma. Study in general: HLA loss of heterozygosity: 6% to 7.5% AIS, under 19% MIA, 30% to 35% ADC, none AAH. Regarding the study as a whole: Highest clonality occurred in KRAS-mutant, not EGFR-mutant or double wild-type, nodules. Later-stage lesions seemingly showed higher T cell density and diversity than normal lung.

Sequencing was performed with immunoSEQ multiplex PCR; in TCRdb, only in-frame clones are kept and a portion is missing. The sample holds fewer than 8,000 clones; 65% to 90% are singletons and the top ten take roughly 3%. The V gene's germline CDR1 is GTSNPN and CDR2 SVGIG (reference sequence). Between the trimmed V and J ends, which lost 7 bases and 1 base, there was a span of 12 bases. The CDR3 loop spans 13 amino acids. On this clone itself: Its antigen remains unidentified.

This sequence was found in a person aged 70 to 80 with lung adenocarcinoma. The sequenced sample consisted of FFPE minimally invasive lung adenocarcinoma tissue. This chain joins TRBV30 and TRBJ2-3, with D unclear. This CDR3 reads CAFDLVGTDTQYF. CDR3 bases: TGTGCCTTCGACTTAGTGGGCACAGATACGCAGTATTTT.